The sequence of this TCR beta chain was determined in a study of OX40 agonist ivuxolimab in advanced cancers. Study context: The drug used for patients, ivuxolimab, was an agonistic anti-OX40 (CD134) antibody. Ivuxolimab was administered intravenously to patients at 0.01 to 10 mg/kg every 2 weeks. A male proportion of about 84% was recorded, with mean age around 64 years and range 23 to 79.

Blood was sampled at baseline, cycle 4 day 1, and cycle 7 day 1. The junction had 3 bases not matched to a gene; V was cut back by 6 bases and J by 4 bases. The CDR3 length is 15 residues. The V gene's germline CDR1 is MGHRA and CDR2 YSYEKL. Sequencing was performed with immunoSEQ multiplex PCR; in TCRdb, only in-frame clones are kept and a portion is missing. Of 60,000 or so clones listed, 84% are singletons. Here the sequenced sample was CD4+ or CD8+ T cells sorted from blood, taken in a trial of the OX40 agonist ivuxolimab. This rearrangement joins TRBV4-1 to TRBJ2-1; TRBD2 matches at 13 bases. This TCR derives from an adult with an advanced solid tumor such as melanoma, head and neck, liver or kidney cancer. The CDR3: CASRSTSGGYNEQFF. The DNA for the CDR3 is TGCGCCAGCAGGTCGACTAGCGGGGGGTACAATGAGCAGTTCTTC.